The next 20 T cell receptor beta chains were all read from a single sample in a study of cytotoxic CD8 clonotypes in ibrutinib-treated CLL (TCRdb year 2021). Library preparation was by the immunoSEQ multiplex PCR assay. Not all clones reach the TCRdb copy of this immuneACCESS table, which keeps in-frame sequences only. Checked studies attribute under half of the gap to unresolved V genes and leave the rest unexplained. A total of roughly 63,000 clones appear in this sample, 45% to 65% of them only once. Of the sample, roughly 15% is held by the ten largest clones. This specimen's time point label, interpreted: approximately 11 months on ibrutinib. Here the sequenced sample was PBMCs, taken after 12 months of ibrutinib treatment. All receptors come from a human donor with chronic lymphocytic leukemia.

The chain links TRBV10-3 to TRBJ1-5; D is perhaps TRBD1 (6 bases). CDR1 ENHRY and CDR2 SYGVKD come from the germline V gene. This CDR3 comprises 13 residues. Deletions cut 3 bases from V and 6 bases from J, with 9 bases between. In DNA, the CDR3 is TGTGCCATCAGTGAAGGGACAACTCAGCCCCAGCATTTT. Its translation: CAISEGTTQPQHF.

Note on this clone: Given a much more abundant clone one base away, this may be a read error. The chain joins TRBV2 to TRBJ2-5; 10 bases are shared with TRBD2. Unmatched junction bases numbered 12, after V lost 10 bases and J lost 4 bases. The germline CDR1 and CDR2 sequences are SNHLY and FYNNEI. CDR3 length equals 15 residues. CDR3 residues: CATSGIAGGLETQYF. The CDR3 bases are TGTGCCACAAGTGGTATAGCGGGGGGATTAGAGACCCAGTACTTC.

The chain couples TRBV2 to TRBJ2-7; perhaps TRBD2 as D (5 bases). The CDR3 runs 16 residues. V lost 4 bases to trimming and J lost 3 bases, with 19 bases between them. Germline assignment: CDR1 SNHLY and CDR2 FYNNEI. The CDR3 sequence: CASSGVASKYLYEQYF. The DNA for the CDR3 is TGTGCCAGCAGTGGAGTAGCGTCGAAATACCTCTACGAGCAGTACTTC.

This chain connects TRBV6-1 to TRBJ2-7; unclear D gene. The CDR3 runs to 12 residues. V gave up 4 bases and J gave up 4 bases, with 8 bases separating them. The germline gives CDR1 MNHNS, CDR2 SASEGT. CDR3 sequence reads: CASSVEGYEQYF. CDR3 coding DNA: TGTGCCAGCAGTGTGGAAGGTTACGAGCAGTACTTC.

This clone has ten or more counts. The genes are TRBV18 and TRBJ1-2, with D unclear. The CDR3 totals 12 residues. Trimming removed 3 bases at V and 3 bases at J, with 5 bases between. Per the germline V gene, CDR1 is KGHSH and CDR2 is LQKENI. CDR3 in DNA: TGTGCCAGCTCACCGCCAGACTATGGCTACACCTTC. Its protein is CASSPPDYGYTF.

This clone was counted between two and nine times. The chain combines TRBV28 with TRBJ1-5, with D possibly matching TRBD1 (5 bases). Germline values: CDR1 MDHEN, CDR2 SYDVKM. The ends were cut back, 2 bases at V and 4 bases at J, with 12 bases in the middle. This CDR3 is built from 15 residues. As DNA, the CDR3 is TGTGCCAGCAGTTTAGGGGGGGTCCGTAATCAGCCCCAGCATTTT. This gives the protein CASSLGGVRNQPQHF.

This clone has a count of ten or more. The gene calls are TRBV28 and TRBJ2-7; 7 bases align to TRBD1. The CDR3 runs 14 residues. V lost 7 bases and J lost 3; bases outside the gene matches: 9. Germline CDR1 MDHEN, CDR2 SYDVKM. The CDR3 DNA sequence: TGTGCCAGCAACCAGGGGACAGTCCTCTACGAGCAGTACTTC. Encoded protein: CASNQGTVLYEQYF.

The chain recombines TRBV6-5 with TRBJ1-5; 7 bases are shared with TRBD1. CDR1 and CDR2 (germline): MNHEY, SVGAGI. Trimming at V came to 6 bases and at J to 6 bases, leaving 2 bases not matched to a gene. This CDR3 is 12 amino acids long. CDR3 sequence reads: CASRYRGQPQHF. CDR3 DNA sequence: TGTGCCAGCAGATACAGGGGTCAGCCCCAGCATTTT.

CDR3 protein: CASSYTGDRGYTF. CDR3 nucleotides: TGTGCCAGCAGTTATACAGGGGATCGTGGCTACACCTTC. The rearrangement uses TRBV6-4 and TRBJ1-2; 7 bases line up with TRBD1. V dropped 5 bases and J dropped 7; count of bases not matched to a gene: 7. Germline-derived CDR1 and CDR2 are MRHNA and SNTAGT. This CDR3 comprises 13 residues.

The rearrangement joins TRBV28 to TRBJ2-5, with 7 nucleotides matching TRBD2. This CDR3 contains 16 residues. The trim removed 4 bases at V and 4 bases at J, leaving 12 bases unmatched. CDR1 is MDHEN and CDR2 is SYDVKM in the germline V gene. The CDR3, as DNA: TGTGCCAGCAGTTCCCTGGCGGGAGTGAGTTCAGAGACCCAGTACTTC. The encoded protein is CASSSLAGVSSETQYF.

The chain recombines TRBV6-5 with TRBJ2-1; D is unclear. The CDR3 totals 15 residues. Deletions cut 0 bases from V and 3 bases from J, with 9 bases between. Germline loops: CDR1 MNHEY, CDR2 SVGAGI. CDR3 amino acids: CASSYSVAVYNEQFF. Written as DNA, the CDR3 is TGTGCCAGCAGTTACTCAGTGGCGGTCTACAATGAGCAGTTCTTC.

The rearrangement joins TRBV10-3 to TRBJ2-3; 10 bases match TRBD1. The CDR3 has 15 residues. Germline CDR1 reads ENHRY; CDR2 reads SYGVKD. The V segment lost 4 bases and the J segment 7 bases; nucleotides outside the gene matches: 8. CDR3 residues: CAISVGTGVAHTQYF. DNA for the CDR3: TGTGCCATCAGTGTTGGGACAGGGGTCGCCCATACGCAGTATTTT.

The table lists this clone with a few counts. The chain recombines TRBV4-1 with TRBJ2-1; D gene unclear. The length of the CDR3 is 16 residues. The V end was cut by 1 base, the J end by 0 bases, with 10 bases between. From germline, CDR1 is MGHRA and CDR2 YSYEKL. The CDR3 protein is CASSQVDLVSYNEQFF. CDR3 DNA: TGCGCCAGCAGCCAAGTGGACCTGGTCTCCTACAATGAGCAGTTCTTC.

The CDR3 region has the DNA TGTGCCAGCAGTTACCCAAGGACAGGGTGGACTGAAGCTTTCTTT. This gives the protein CASSYPRTGWTEAFF. The rearrangement joins TRBV6-6 to TRBJ1-1, with 8 bases aligning to TRBD1. V shed 2 bases and J 5 bases; nucleotides not matched to a gene: 7. CDR1 MNHNY and CDR2 SVGAGI come from the germline V gene (reference sequence). CDR3 length equals 15 residues.

The genes are TRBV30 and TRBJ2-6, with TRBD1 matching over 7 bases. V trimming: 3 bases; J trimming: 0 bases; junction bases outside the gene matches: 5. The CDR3 totals 16 residues. CDR1 and CDR2 (germline): GTSNPN, SVGIG (reference sequence). For the CDR3, the DNA is TGTGCCTGGAGGAGGGGGCCTGACTCTGGGGCCAACGTCCTGACTTTC. This encodes CAWRRGPDSGANVLTF.

The J gene is TRBJ1-1, the V gene TRBV6-5; a possible D gene is TRBD1 (5 bases). CDR3 length: 15 amino acids. The V and J ends lost 0 bases and 11 bases respectively, with 19 bases between them. Germline V CDR1 and CDR2: MNHEY, SVGAGI. As DNA, the CDR3 is TGTGCCAGCAGTTACTCGGACGACCTTAGGGGTCAGGCTTTCTTT. Encoded protein: CASSYSDDLRGQAFF.

The rearrangement uses TRBV28 and TRBJ1-2; 7 nucleotides align to TRBD1. The junction had 11 bases not matched to a gene; V was cut back by 5 bases and J by 5 bases. Germline-derived CDR1 and CDR2 are MDHEN and SYDVKM. The length of the CDR3 is 15 residues. CDR3 protein: CASSPSTGFKYGYTF. The CDR3 DNA follows: TGTGCCAGCAGTCCGTCGACAGGGTTTAAATATGGCTACACCTTC.

The genes are TRBV29-1 and TRBJ1-2, with 8 bases that match TRBD1. The CDR3 extends over 14 amino acids. The V and J ends lost 3 bases and 4 bases, in that order; junction bases with no gene match: 7. CDR1 and CDR2 from the germline V gene are SQVTM and ANQGSEA. Here the CDR3 reads CSVDTPGQAYGYTF. The CDR3 DNA is TGCAGCGTTGACACGCCGGGACAGGCCTATGGCTACACCTTC. Using reference TRBV29-1 and TRBJ1-2 for the parts outside the CDR3, the full variable domain is SAVISQKPSRDICQRGTSLTIQCQVDSQVTMMFWYRQQPGQSLTLIATANQGSEATYESGFVIDKFPISRPNLTFSTLTVSNMSPEDSSIYLCSVDTPGQAYGYTFGSGTRLTVV.

This chain uses TRBV27 with TRBJ2-1; D assignment may be TRBD1 or TRBD2 (5 bases each). Germline V CDR1 and CDR2: MNHEY, SMNVEV (reference sequence). Trimming pared 5 bases from V and 0 bases from J, leaving 23 bases between. The CDR3 extends over 19 amino acids. The CDR3 nucleotides read TGTGCCAGCAGTAACTACCGGCCCCCCGGGACGAGCTCCTACAATGAGCAGTTCTTC. Its translation is CASSNYRPPGTSSYNEQFF.

The chain couples TRBV11-2 to TRBJ2-3; 12 bases match TRBD1. CDR1 is SGHAT and CDR2 is FQNNGV in the germline V gene. This CDR3 has 14 amino acids. Losses at the gene ends were 4 bases for V and 7 bases for J; bases not matched to a gene: 3. For the CDR3, the DNA is TGTGCCAGCAGCTCCGGGACAGGGGGCAATACGCAGTATTTT. It is translated as CASSSGTGGNTQYF.